This entry lists 30 T cell receptor beta chains sequenced from one sample in a study of T cell repertoires in cytomegalovirus infection. TCRdb called the reads again in MiXCR, with one record for every CDR3 protein. The sample records a few hundred thousand distinct CDR3 sequences, over 15% being singletons. The sequencing input was CD8+ T cells from PBMCs. All receptors come from a human donor in good health (CMV status not recorded). Some clones in this sample may be carry-over from other donors' samples.

This chain joins TRBV11-1 and TRBJ1-3; D is unresolved. From germline, CDR1 is SGHAT and CDR2 FQDESV (reference sequence). V was pared by 10 bases and J by 4 bases, with 26 bases between. The CDR3 consists of 17 residues. The CDR3 loop reads CATESDETDGSGNTIYF. CDR3 nucleotide sequence: TGTGCCACCGAATCCGACGAGACGGATGGGTCCGGAAACACCATATATTTT.

In this sample, this clonotype turned up many times. V usage is TRBV7-6 and J usage is TRBJ2-7, with a possible D match to TRBD1 (5 bases). The CDR3 consists of 13 residues. The V gene lost 5 bases and the J gene lost 3 bases, with 11 bases spanning the gap. Germline loops: CDR1 SGHVS, CDR2 FNYEAQ. CDR3 coding DNA: TGTGCCAGCAGCCCGCCAGGGCGCTACGAGCAGTACTTC. This sequence encodes CASSPPGRYEQYF.

The chain joins TRBV6-5 to TRBJ1-2; D uncertain. Trimming stripped 2 bases from V and 3 bases from J, with 10 bases between. The length of the CDR3 is 14 residues. From germline, CDR1 is MNHEY and CDR2 SVGAGI. The CDR3 nucleotides are TGTGCCAGCAGTTACGGATGGACGGACTATGGCTACACCTTC. Amino acids: CASSYGWTDYGYTF.

This clonotype was seen many times. V and J are TRBV29-1 and TRBJ1-2, with TRBD1 matching over 7 bases. There are 14 residues in the CDR3. Germline lookup yields CDR1 SQVTM and CDR2 ANQGSEA. V was clipped by 3 bases and J by 2 bases; unmatched bases: 6. DNA for the CDR3: TGCAGCGTTGACCCCCTGGGACAGAACTATGGCTACACCTTC. Amino acid sequence: CSVDPLGQNYGYTF.

The chain recombines TRBV6-1 with TRBJ1-1, with no clear D. Trimming stripped 8 bases from V and 2 bases from J, with 15 bases between. CDR1 is MNHNS, CDR2 SASEGT, per germline. CDR3 length equals 14 residues. The CDR3 is CASGPMTPNTEAFF. CDR3 sequence (DNA): TGTGCCAGCGGGCCAATGACGCCCAACACTGAAGCTTTCTTT.

A single count supports this clonotype. The chain couples TRBV2 to TRBJ1-2; D is perhaps TRBD1 (5 bases). The CDR3 is 14 residues long. The ends were cut back, 7 bases at V and 8 bases at J, with 20 bases in the middle. CDR1 is SNHLY, CDR2 FYNNEI, per germline. In nucleotides, the CDR3 is TGTGCCAGCATCATAACCGGGGGTTCCTGGGGCTACACCTTC. This sequence encodes CASIITGGSWGYTF.

The chain combines TRBV7-8 with TRBJ2-5; D is possibly TRBD1 or TRBD2 (6 bases each). In germline, CDR1 is SGHVS, CDR2 FQNEAQ. CDR3 length: 16 amino acids. V was cut by 0 bases and J by 4 bases, with 15 bases left in between. The CDR3 reads CASSLANRGVRETQYF. CDR3 coding DNA: TGTGCCAGCAGCTTAGCGAATAGGGGGGTTAGAGAGACCCAGTACTTC.

This chain joins TRBV13 and TRBJ1-6; possible D gene TRBD1, 5 bases. V lost 2 bases to trimming and J lost 0 bases, with 8 bases between them. The CDR3 is 16 amino acids. The germline V gene encodes CDR1 PRHDT and CDR2 FYEKMQ (reference sequence). CDR3 coding DNA: TGTGCCAGCAGCTTAAATGGGGGCTCCTATAATTCACCCCTCCACTTT. Translation: CASSLNGGSYNSPLHF.

The V call is TRBV25-1, the J call TRBJ2-1, with 7 nucleotides matching TRBD2. The CDR3 spans 17 residues. J was trimmed by 5 bases and V by 3 bases; bases with no gene match: 13. Germline V gene data show CDR1 as MGHDK and CDR2 as SYGVNS. CDR3 DNA: TGTGCCAGCAGTGAGTTTTTCCCCGGGACTACAGACAATGAGCAGTTCTTC. Encoded protein: CASSEFFPGTTDNEQFF. The full variable domain, completed using reference TRBV25-1 and TRBJ2-1, is EADIYQTPRYLVIGTGKKITLECSQTMGHDKMYWYQQDPGMELHLIHYSYGVNSTEKGDLSSESTVSRIRTEHFPLTLESARPSHTSQYLCASSEFFPGTTDNEQFFGPGTRLTVL.

The chain employs TRBV13 and TRBJ2-7; 12 nucleotides match TRBD2. Germline V gene data show CDR1 as PRHDT and CDR2 as FYEKMQ (reference sequence). This CDR3 is 16 amino acids long. The junction had 6 bases not matched to a gene; V was cut back by 1 base and J by 5 bases. The CDR3 spells CASSLDRTSGVHEQYF. The DNA for the CDR3 is TGTGCCAGCAGCTTAGACAGGACTAGCGGGGTCCACGAGCAGTACTTC. The full variable domain, completed using reference TRBV13 and TRBJ2-7, is AAGVIQSPRHLIKEKRETATLKCYPIPRHDTVYWYQQGPGQDPQFLISFYEKMQSDKGSIPDRFSAQQFSDYHSELNMSSLELGDSALYFCASSLDRTSGVHEQYFGPGTRLTVT.

This clonotype was observed many times. This chain links TRBV11-1 with TRBJ1-1; the D is unclear. The V end was cut by 4 bases, the J end by 7 bases, with 13 bases between. In germline, CDR1 is SGHAT, CDR2 FQDESV (reference sequence). This CDR3 is 13 amino acids long. For the CDR3, the DNA is TGTGCCAGCAGCTCGGGCCCGGGGAGTGAAGCTTTCTTT. This encodes CASSSGPGSEAFF.

This clonotype was observed at least ten times. The chain's CDR3 is CASSLDPSGGPSYEQYF. CDR3 in DNA: TGTGCCAGCAGCTTGGACCCAAGCGGGGGCCCCTCCTACGAGCAGTACTTC. The rearrangement links TRBV7-6 to TRBJ2-7, with 8 bases lining up with TRBD2. V dropped 3 bases and J dropped 0; count of bases not matched to a gene: 10. The CDR3 is 17 amino acids. Germline-derived CDR1 and CDR2 are SGHVS and FNYEAQ.

Many counts were recorded for this clonotype. The chain combines TRBV7-6 with TRBJ1-2; D remains ambiguous. CDR1 and CDR2 (germline): SGHVS, FNYEAQ. The ends were cut back, 7 bases at V and 0 bases at J, with 15 bases in the middle. The CDR3 runs 15 residues. The CDR3, as DNA: TGTGCCAGCACCCGCCTGGCCTCAGCTAACTATGGCTACACCTTC. It translates to CASTRLASANYGYTF.

The chain links TRBV5-6 to TRBJ2-7; TRBD2 aligns across 7 bases. CDR1 and CDR2 from the germline V gene are SGHDT and YYEEEE. This CDR3 region has 14 residues. With 8 bases clipped from V and 5 bases from J, the junction kept 13 bases outside the gene matches. The CDR3 reads CASDWMGGKDEQYF. The CDR3 DNA follows: TGTGCCAGTGACTGGATGGGGGGGAAAGACGAGCAGTACTTC.

With regard to this clonotype: This sequence may be a read error, since a much larger clone differs from it by one base. The chain combines TRBV7-8 with TRBJ1-6; D is unclear. Trimming stripped 7 bases from V and 9 bases from J, with 16 bases between. The CDR3 sequence is 14 residues long. The V gene's germline CDR1 is SGHVS and CDR2 FQNEAQ. The DNA of the CDR3 is TGTGCCAGCAATCCCCTGGGCGAGCGTTCACCCCTCCACTTT. It translates to CASNPLGERSPLHF. Full variable domain (missing parts from reference TRBV7-8 and TRBJ1-6): GAGVSQSPRYKVAKRGQDVALRCDPISGHVSLFWYQQALGQGPEFLTYFQNEAQLDKSGLPSDRFFAERPEGSVSTLKIQRTQQEDSAVYLCASNPLGERSPLHFGNGTRLTVT.

This clonotype was recorded once. This clone may be a read error of a much larger clone one base away. The CDR3 DNA follows: TGTGCCAGCAGTTTATACGGCGGAAGGACAGGGGTCAAGCCCCAGCATTTT. Residues: CASSLYGGRTGVKPQHF. This chain connects TRBV28 to TRBJ1-5; 9 bases line up with TRBD1. The CDR3 totals 17 residues. From germline, CDR1 is MDHEN and CDR2 SYDVKM. The trim removed 1 base at V and 8 bases at J, leaving 12 bases unmatched.

The V call is TRBV25-1, the J call TRBJ2-7, with 8 bases fitting TRBD1. Trimming at V came to 7 bases and at J to 3 bases, leaving 11 bases not matched to a gene. From germline, CDR1 is MGHDK and CDR2 SYGVNS. The CDR3 spans 15 residues. The CDR3 DNA follows: TGTGCCAGCATTGGAGGGAGTGACAGGGGCTACGAGCAGTACTTC. Its translation: CASIGGSDRGYEQYF.

This clonotype was detected ten times or more. The genes are TRBV7-2 and TRBJ1-1; D perhaps matches TRBD1 (6 bases). There are 15 residues in the CDR3. V was clipped by 5 bases and J by 3 bases, with 16 bases between them. Germline assignment: CDR1 SGHTA and CDR2 FQGNSA. The CDR3, as DNA: TGTGCCAGCAGCCTACAGGGATTTGGGGACACTGAAGCTTTCTTT. Amino acids: CASSLQGFGDTEAFF.

V is TRBV20-1 and J is TRBJ1-5, with 9 bases lining up with TRBD1. V shed 8 bases, J shed 4 bases, and the junction held 12 bases outside the gene matches. There are 15 residues in the CDR3. Germline V gives CDR1 DFQATT, CDR2 SNEGSKA (reference sequence). CDR3 amino acids: CSFLATGGENQPQHF. CDR3 bases: TGCAGTTTCCTCGCAACAGGGGGCGAAAATCAGCCCCAGCATTTT.

In this sample, this clonotype turned up many times. The CDR3 loop is CASSLSTTVNTEAFF. The CDR3 DNA is TGTGCCAGCAGTTTGTCAACGACGGTGAACACTGAAGCTTTCTTT. This rearrangement joins TRBV6-1 to TRBJ1-1; D is unresolved. With 5 bases removed from V and 0 bases from J, the gap between germline ends came to 13 bases. The germline CDR1 and CDR2 sequences are MNHNS and SASEGT. The CDR3 runs 15 residues.

This clonotype occurred many times. The chain links TRBV7-9 to TRBJ2-7; 11 bases map to TRBD2. The CDR3 spans 15 residues. After removal of 5 bases from V and 4 bases from J, the junction contained 7 bases not matched to a gene. From germline, CDR1 is SEHNR and CDR2 FQNEAQ (reference sequence). CDR3 sequence: CASSPLAGAVYEQYF. In DNA, the CDR3 is TGTGCCAGCAGCCCACTAGCGGGGGCCGTTTACGAGCAGTACTTC.

This clonotype was seen only a few times. CDR3 sequence (DNA): TGTGCCAGCAGCCCCTCCATAGCGGCGGGTGGCGGCTCACCCCTCCACTTT. Residues: CASSPSIAAGGGSPLHF. The rearrangement joins TRBV6-6 to TRBJ1-6, with no clear D. The germline V and J ends were trimmed by 6 bases and 10 bases, with 25 bases remaining between them. The CDR3 is made up of 17 amino acids. From germline, CDR1 is MNHNY and CDR2 SVGAGI (reference sequence).

The chain combines TRBV13 with TRBJ2-6, with D perhaps assigned TRBD1 or TRBD2 (5 bases each). CDR3 length: 18 residues. Trimming took 5 bases from V and 0 from J, leaving 17 bases between them. The germline V gene encodes CDR1 PRHDT and CDR2 FYEKMQ (reference sequence). Here the CDR3 DNA reads TGTGCCAGCAGCGGGACCGGGACGCCGGACTCTGGGGCCAACGTCCTGACTTTC. Residues: CASSGTGTPDSGANVLTF.

This clonotype was found many times. The chain is built from TRBV7-2 and TRBJ2-2; TRBD2 is a possible D gene (5 bases). The CDR3 totals 15 residues. CDR1 and CDR2 from the germline V gene are SGHTA and FQGNSA. Trimming removed 2 bases from V and 2 bases from J, with 9 bases in between. The CDR3 protein is CASSLPGVNTGELFF. The CDR3 nucleotides are TGTGCCAGCAGCTTACCCGGGGTAAACACCGGGGAGCTGTTTTTT. Complete variable domain (other parts from reference TRBV7-2 and TRBJ2-2): GAGVSQSPSNKVTEKGKDVELRCDPISGHTALYWYRQSLGQGLEFLIYFQGNSAPDKSGLPSDRFSAERTGGSVSTLTIQRTQQEDSAVYLCASSLPGVNTGELFFGEGSRLTVL.

The chain has TRBV28 and TRBJ1-1, with D possibly matching TRBD1 (6 bases). V gave up 3 bases and J gave up 1 base, with 12 bases separating them. Germline CDR1 reads MDHEN; CDR2 reads SYDVKM. The CDR3 runs 15 residues. The CDR3 spells CASSLAPGANTEAFF. CDR3 sequence (DNA): TGTGCCAGCAGTTTGGCGCCAGGGGCGAACACTGAAGCTTTCTTT. The variable domain in full, with the rest retrieved from reference TRBV28 and TRBJ1-1, is DVKVTQSSRYLVKRTGEKVFLECVQDMDHENMFWYRQDPGLGLRLIYFSYDVKMKEKGDIPEGYSVSREKKERFSLILESASTNQTSMYLCASSLAPGANTEAFFGQGTRLTVV.

This clonotype was detected many times. The chain joins TRBV7-9 to TRBJ2-7, with 11 bases aligning to TRBD2. The V gene end was trimmed by 6 bases and the J gene end by 2 bases; junction bases not matched to a gene: 9. Per the germline V gene, CDR1 is SEHNR and CDR2 is FQNEAQ (reference sequence). The CDR3 length is 16 residues. DNA for the CDR3: TGTGCCAGCAGAGCGACTAGCGGGGACCCTACCTACGAGCAGTACTTC. Translation gives CASRATSGDPTYEQYF.

This clonotype was counted a single time. The chain employs TRBV20-1 and TRBJ2-7, with 16 bases lining up with TRBD2. The CDR3 totals 14 residues. Germline CDR1 and CDR2: DFQATT and SNEGSKA (reference sequence). Germline trimming cut 3 bases from V and 6 bases from J; bases unmatched to any gene: 2. CDR3 bases: TGCAGTGCTAGGGGACTAGCGGGGGGGCCCGAGCAGTACTTC. This translates into CSARGLAGGPEQYF.

This clonotype was detected ten times or more. This chain joins TRBV7-4 and TRBJ1-5; D gene unclear. This CDR3 comprises 16 residues. Germline V lookup: CDR1 SGHVT, CDR2 SQSDAQ. Between the trimmed V and J ends, which lost 3 bases and 2 bases, there was a span of 14 bases. CDR3 nucleotide sequence: TGTGCCAGCAGCTTTCTAGGTTACGGGGGCAATCAGCCCCAGCATTTT. Amino acid sequence: CASSFLGYGGNQPQHF.

V and J are TRBV23-1 and TRBJ1-4; unclear D gene. Being an ORF, TRBV23-1 has a function that is uncertain. V was shortened by 8 bases and J by 0 bases, with 16 bases between the two germline ends. This CDR3 has 16 amino acids. The CDR3 region is CASPASEQATNEKLFF. DNA for the CDR3: TGCGCCAGCCCGGCCTCGGAGCAAGCAACTAATGAAAAACTGTTTTTT.

The chain employs TRBV6-2 or TRBV6-3 and TRBJ1-2; D perhaps matches TRBD1 (6 bases). Trimming left V 7 bases short and J 1 base short, with 10 bases between. Germline V gene lookup returns CDR1 MNHEY and CDR2 SVGEGT. The CDR3 loop spans 13 amino acids. CDR3 amino acids: CASTTGFNYGYTF. Written as DNA, the CDR3 is TGTGCCAGCACGACAGGATTTAACTATGGCTACACCTTC.